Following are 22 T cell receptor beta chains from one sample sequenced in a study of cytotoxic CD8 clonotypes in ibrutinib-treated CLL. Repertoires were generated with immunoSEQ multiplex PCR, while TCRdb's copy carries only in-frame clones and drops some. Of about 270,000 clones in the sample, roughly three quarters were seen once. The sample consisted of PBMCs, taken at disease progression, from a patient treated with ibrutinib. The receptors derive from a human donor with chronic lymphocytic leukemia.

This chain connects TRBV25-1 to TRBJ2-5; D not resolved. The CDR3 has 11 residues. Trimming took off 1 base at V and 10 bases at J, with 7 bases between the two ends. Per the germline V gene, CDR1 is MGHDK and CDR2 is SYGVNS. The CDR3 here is CASSEFGDQYF. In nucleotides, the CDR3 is TGTGCCAGCAGTGAATTTGGGGACCAGTACTTC. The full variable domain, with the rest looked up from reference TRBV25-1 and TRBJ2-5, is EADIYQTPRYLVIGTGKKITLECSQTMGHDKMYWYQQDPGMELHLIHYSYGVNSTEKGDLSSESTVSRIRTEHFPLTLESARPSHTSQYLCASSEFGDQYFGPGTRLLVL.

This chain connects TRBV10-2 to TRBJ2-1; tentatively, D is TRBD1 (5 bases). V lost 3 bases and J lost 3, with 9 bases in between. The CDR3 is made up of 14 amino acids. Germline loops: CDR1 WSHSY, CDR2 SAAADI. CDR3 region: CASSDWGYYNEQFF. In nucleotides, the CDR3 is TGCGCCAGCAGTGACTGGGGCTACTACAATGAGCAGTTCTTC.

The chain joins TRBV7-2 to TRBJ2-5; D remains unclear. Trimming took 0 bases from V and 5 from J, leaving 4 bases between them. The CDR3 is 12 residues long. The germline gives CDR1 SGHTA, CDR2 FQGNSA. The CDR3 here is CASSLAWETQYF. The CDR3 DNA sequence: TGTGCCAGCAGCTTAGCGTGGGAGACCCAGTACTTC.

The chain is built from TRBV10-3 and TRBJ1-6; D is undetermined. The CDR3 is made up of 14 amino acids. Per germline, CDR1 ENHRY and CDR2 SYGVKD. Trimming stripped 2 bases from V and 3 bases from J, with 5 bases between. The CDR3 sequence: CAISEEGYNSPLHF. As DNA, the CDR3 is TGTGCCATCAGTGAGGAGGGCTATAATTCACCCCTCCACTTT.

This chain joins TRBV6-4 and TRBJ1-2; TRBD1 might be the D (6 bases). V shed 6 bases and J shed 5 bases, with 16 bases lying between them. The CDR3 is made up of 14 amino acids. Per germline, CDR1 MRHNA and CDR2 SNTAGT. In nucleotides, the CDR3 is TGTGCCAGCAGGGATGATACAGGGTATTATGGCTACACCTTC. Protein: CASRDDTGYYGYTF.

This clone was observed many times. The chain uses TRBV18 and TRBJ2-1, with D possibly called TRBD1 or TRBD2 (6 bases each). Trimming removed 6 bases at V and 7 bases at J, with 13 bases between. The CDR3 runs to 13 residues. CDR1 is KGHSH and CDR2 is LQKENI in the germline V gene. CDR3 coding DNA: TGTGCCAGCTCCAAACAGGGAGGAAATGAGCAGTTCTTC. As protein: CASSKQGGNEQFF.

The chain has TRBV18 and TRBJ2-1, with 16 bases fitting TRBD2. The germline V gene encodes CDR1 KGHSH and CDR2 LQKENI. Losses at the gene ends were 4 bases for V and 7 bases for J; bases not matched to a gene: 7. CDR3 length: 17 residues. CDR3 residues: CASSHAGTSGGANEQFF. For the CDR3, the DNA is TGTGCCAGCTCACACGCCGGGACTAGCGGGGGGGCGAATGAGCAGTTCTTC.

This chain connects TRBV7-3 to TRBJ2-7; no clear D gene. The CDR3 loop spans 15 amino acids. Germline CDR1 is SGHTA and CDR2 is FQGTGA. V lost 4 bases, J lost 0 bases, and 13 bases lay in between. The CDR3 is CASSSLAGSSYEQYF. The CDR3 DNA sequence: TGTGCCAGCAGCTCCTTAGCTGGGTCCTCCTACGAGCAGTACTTC.

This CDR3 reads CASSQPRTDVRTEAFF. The CDR3 bases are TGTGCCAGCAGCCAACCTCGGACAGACGTACGCACTGAAGCTTTCTTT. This chain joins TRBV7-9 and TRBJ1-1; D may be TRBD1 (6 bases). V was cut by 5 bases and J by 4 bases, with 20 bases left in between. CDR1 is SEHNR, CDR2 FQNEAQ, per germline (reference sequence). The CDR3 totals 16 residues.

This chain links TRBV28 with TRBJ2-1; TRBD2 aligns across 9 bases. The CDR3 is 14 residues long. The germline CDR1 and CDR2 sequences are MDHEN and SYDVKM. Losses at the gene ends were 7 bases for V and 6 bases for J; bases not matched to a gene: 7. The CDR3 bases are TGTGCCAGCAAAAGACTAGCGGTGATCAATGAGCAGTTCTTC. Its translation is CASKRLAVINEQFF.

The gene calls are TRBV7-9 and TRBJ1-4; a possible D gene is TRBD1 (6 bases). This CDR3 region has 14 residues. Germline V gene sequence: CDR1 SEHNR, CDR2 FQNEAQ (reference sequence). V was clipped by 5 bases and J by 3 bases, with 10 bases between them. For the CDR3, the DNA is TGTGCCAGCAGCGAAACAGGGTCTAATGAAAAACTGTTTTTT. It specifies CASSETGSNEKLFF.

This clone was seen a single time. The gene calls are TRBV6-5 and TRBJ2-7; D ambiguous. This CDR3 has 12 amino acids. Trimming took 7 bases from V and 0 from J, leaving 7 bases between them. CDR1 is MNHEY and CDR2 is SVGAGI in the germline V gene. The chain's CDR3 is CASMSRSYEQYF. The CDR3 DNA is TGTGCCAGCATGAGTCGCTCCTACGAGCAGTACTTC.

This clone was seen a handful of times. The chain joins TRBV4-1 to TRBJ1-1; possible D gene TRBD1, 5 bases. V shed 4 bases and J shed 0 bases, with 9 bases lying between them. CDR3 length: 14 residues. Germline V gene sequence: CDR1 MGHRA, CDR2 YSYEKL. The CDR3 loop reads CASSPRQLNTEAFF. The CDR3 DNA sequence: TGCGCCAGCAGCCCGAGACAGTTGAACACTGAAGCTTTCTTT.

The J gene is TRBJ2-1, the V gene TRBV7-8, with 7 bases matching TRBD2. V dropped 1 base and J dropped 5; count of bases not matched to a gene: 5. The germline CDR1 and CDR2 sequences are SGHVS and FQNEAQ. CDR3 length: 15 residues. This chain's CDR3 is CASSLELALHNEQFF. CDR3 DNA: TGTGCCAGCAGCTTAGAACTAGCGCTCCACAATGAGCAGTTCTTC.

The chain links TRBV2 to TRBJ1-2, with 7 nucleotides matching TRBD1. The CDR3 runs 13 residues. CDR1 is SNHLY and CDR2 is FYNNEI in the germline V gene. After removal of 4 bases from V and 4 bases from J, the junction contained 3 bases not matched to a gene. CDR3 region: CASSGQGVYGYTF. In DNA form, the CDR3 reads TGTGCCAGCAGTGGGCAGGGGGTCTATGGCTACACCTTC.

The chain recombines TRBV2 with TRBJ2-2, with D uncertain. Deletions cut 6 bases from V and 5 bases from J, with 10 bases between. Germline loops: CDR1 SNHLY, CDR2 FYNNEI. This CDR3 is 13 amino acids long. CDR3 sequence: CASRLLITGELFF. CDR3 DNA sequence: TGTGCCAGCAGGCTACTTATTACCGGGGAGCTGTTTTTT.

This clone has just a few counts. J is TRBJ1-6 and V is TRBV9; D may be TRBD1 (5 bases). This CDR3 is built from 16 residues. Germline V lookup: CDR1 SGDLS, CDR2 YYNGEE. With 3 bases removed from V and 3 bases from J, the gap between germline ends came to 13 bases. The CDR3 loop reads CASSDRPGHYNSPLHF. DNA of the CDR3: TGTGCCAGCAGCGATCGGCCAGGGCACTATAATTCACCCCTCCACTTT.

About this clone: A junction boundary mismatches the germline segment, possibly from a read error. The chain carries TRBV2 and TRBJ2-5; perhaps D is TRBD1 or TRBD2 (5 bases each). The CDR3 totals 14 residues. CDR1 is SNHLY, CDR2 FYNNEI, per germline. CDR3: CASNEASQGQTQYF. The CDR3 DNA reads TGTGCCAGCAATGAAGCCTCCCAGGGACAGACCCAGTACTTC.

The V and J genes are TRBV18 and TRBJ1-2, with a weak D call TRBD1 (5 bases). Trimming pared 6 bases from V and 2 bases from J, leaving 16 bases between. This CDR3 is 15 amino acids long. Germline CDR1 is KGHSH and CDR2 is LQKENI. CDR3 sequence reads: CASSFSVGGNYGYTF. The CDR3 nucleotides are TGTGCCAGCTCGTTCAGCGTCGGGGGGAACTATGGCTACACCTTC. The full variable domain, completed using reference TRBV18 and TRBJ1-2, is NAGVMQNPRHLVRRRGQEARLRCSPMKGHSHVYWYRQLPEEGLKFMVYLQKENIIDESGMPKERFSAEFPKEGPSILRIQQVVRGDSAAYFCASSFSVGGNYGYTFGSGTRLTVV.

CDR3 nucleotide sequence: TGTGCCAGCAGTTCCTCTGGCTTTCGGCAGGGAATTCTCTATGGCTACACCTTC. The encoded protein is CASSSSGFRQGILYGYTF. This sequence joins TRBV27 and TRBJ1-2; weak D call: TRBD1 (5 bases). The CDR3 has 18 amino acids. The V end was cut by 4 bases, the J end by 4 bases, with 25 bases between. Germline V gives CDR1 MNHEY, CDR2 SMNVEV (reference sequence).

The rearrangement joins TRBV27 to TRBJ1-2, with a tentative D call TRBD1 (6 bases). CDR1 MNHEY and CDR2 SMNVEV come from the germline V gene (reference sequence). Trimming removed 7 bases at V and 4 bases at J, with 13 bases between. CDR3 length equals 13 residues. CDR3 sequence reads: CASKGGESYGYTF. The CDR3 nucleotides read TGTGCCAGCAAAGGGGGGGAAAGCTATGGCTACACCTTC.

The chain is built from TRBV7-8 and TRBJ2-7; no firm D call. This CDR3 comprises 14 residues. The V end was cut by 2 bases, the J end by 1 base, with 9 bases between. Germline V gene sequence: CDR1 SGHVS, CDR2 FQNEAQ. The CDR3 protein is CASSLNGRSYEQYF. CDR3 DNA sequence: TGTGCCAGCAGCTTAAACGGAAGATCCTACGAGCAGTACTTC.